This entry describes one TCR beta chain. Antigen specificity is unknown. 13 Jbeta primers and 60 Vbeta primers were used for the PCR. The data were produced by immunoSEQ multiplex PCR, yet TCRdb's version contains in-frame clones alone and is incomplete. Of 100,000 to 120,000 clones listed, 78% are singletons. The entry originates in a study of cytomegalovirus exposure and HLA in healthy donors. Findings and limits, study-wide: Some V segments (TRBV6-2 and TRBV6-3 among them) were excluded as indistinguishable. A few of the chains that were CMV-associated were confirmed in vitro to be specific for CMV antigens. In a later analysis, V- and J-gene trimming of beta chains associated with a DCLRE1C missense variant, replicated independently. Per published reports, the classifier diagnosed cytomegalovirus status with high specificity and sensitivity.

The CDR3 extends over 14 amino acids. The V gene's germline CDR1 is SGHDT and CDR2 YYEEEE. Trimming at V came to 3 bases and at J to 2 bases, leaving 3 bases not matched to a gene. This clonotype was obtained from a male donor in good health and CMV-seronegative. Input material: PBMCs. J is TRBJ2-3 and V is TRBV5-6; 7 nucleotides match TRBD1. CDR3 sequence (DNA): TGTGCCAGCAGCTCGGGGACAGTCACAGATACGCAGTATTTT. Protein sequence: CASSSGTVTDTQYF.